One and the same sample provided the 4 T cell receptor beta chains below, sequenced in a study of naive and memory T cell subsets. Two oligonucleotides, mixed equimolar, formed the beta constant-region primer covering TRBC1 and TRBC2. A single record per CDR3 protein comes from TCRdb applying MiXCR to the UMI-ligation and nested PCR reads. The sample yields 77,000 or so distinct CDR3 sequences, around 13% seen once. Sequenced sample: central memory CD4+ T cells from blood. The receptors originated from a human donor in good health.

The V call is TRBV5-6, the J call TRBJ1-6; TRBD1 is a possible D gene (6 bases). The CDR3 is 17 amino acids. Germline V CDR1 and CDR2: SGHDT, YYEEEE. Trimming took 3 bases from V and 0 from J, leaving 13 bases between them. Here the CDR3 reads CASSSGQINSYNSPLHF. CDR3 sequence (DNA): TGTGCCAGCAGCTCCGGACAGATTAACTCCTATAATTCACCCCTCCACTTT.

This chain joins TRBV20-1 and TRBJ2-3; 9 positions agree with TRBD1. V shed 0 bases and J 6 bases; nucleotides not matched to a gene: 7. This CDR3 spans 15 amino acids. Per germline, CDR1 DFQATT and CDR2 SNEGSKA (reference sequence). CDR3 sequence (DNA): TGCAGTGCTAGAGATCGAGACAGGGGGTTTGATACGCAGTATTTT. Translated: CSARDRDRGFDTQYF.

This chain connects TRBV5-1 to TRBJ2-1; 8 bases align to TRBD2. Trimming took 4 bases from V and 0 from J; bases not matched to a gene: 3. Germline CDR1 is SGHRS and CDR2 is YFSETQ. There are 15 residues in the CDR3. CDR3 bases: TGCGCCAGCAGCATGAGCGGGAGCTCCTACAATGAGCAGTTCTTC. It translates to CASSMSGSSYNEQFF.

A few counts support this clonotype. The rearrangement joins TRBV5-1 to TRBJ2-5; a possible D gene is TRBD1 (5 bases). With 2 bases removed from V and 2 bases from J, the gap between germline ends came to 10 bases. The CDR3 has 14 amino acids. CDR1 SGHRS and CDR2 YFSETQ come from the germline V gene. CDR3 residues: CASSFSTAQETQYF. The CDR3 DNA follows: TGCGCCAGCAGCTTCTCGACAGCACAAGAGACCCAGTACTTC.